This TCR beta chain derives from a study of T cell repertoires in cytomegalovirus infection. Points from the study as a whole: Dominating the ex vivo response were HLA-C-restricted CMV-specific TCR beta clonotypes.

This clonotype came up a few times. Its specificity is unknown. TCRdb analysed the reads with MiXCR anew, one entry per CDR3 protein. The sample has about 490,000 distinct CDR3 sequences, more than 15% seen once. The J segment lost 3 bases and the V segment lost 2 bases, leaving 12 bases of the junction unmatched. The CDR3 loop spans 19 amino acids. Germline V gives CDR1 MNHEY, CDR2 SMNVEV (reference sequence). The rearrangement joins TRBV27 to TRBJ2-6; 8 nucleotides line up with TRBD1. This clonotype was sampled from a human donor in good health (CMV status not recorded). Some clones in this sample may be carry-over from other donors' samples. Source material: CD8+ T cells from PBMCs. CDR3 in amino acids: CASSLVRRGLGVGANVLTF. DNA for the CDR3: TGTGCCAGCAGTTTAGTCCGCAGGGGGCTTGGGGTTGGGGCCAACGTCCTGACTTTC.